This entry features one TCR beta chain sequence. These data belong to a study of T cells after yellow fever vaccination. As for the study in general: Preparation used SMART-Seq v4 Ultra Low Input for the low-cell-number fractions.

It was through 5'RACE template switching that TCR cDNA was made, with a universal primer site and UMIs added. TCRdb analysed the 5' RACE reads with MiXCR anew, one entry per CDR3 protein. The sample contains just under 85,000 distinct CDR3 sequences, approximately 12% of which appear only once. CDR1 is LGHNA, CDR2 YSLEER, per germline. CDR3 length equals 15 residues. V shed 6 bases and J shed 5 bases, with 19 bases lying between them. Broader study findings: The secondary response was weaker, and its peak arrived faster, on day 5 versus 15. Post-booster repertoires again held most primary-vaccination clones (roughly 96% CD4, about 90% CD8).

The specimen comprised CD8+ T cells not binding an NS4B(214-222) dextramer, sorted from PBMCs, sampled more than 20 days after the first yellow fever vaccination. The origin of this receptor is a man younger than 30 who received the YFV17D yellow fever vaccine. This sequence joins TRBV4-3 and TRBJ2-5; weak D call: TRBD2 (6 bases). CDR3 protein: CASSPGTQNRETQYF. The CDR3 bases are TGCGCCAGCAGTCCCGGGACTCAAAATCGGGAGACCCAGTACTTC.